This is a list of T cell receptor beta chains from one sample in a study of blood T cell repertoires in COVID-19. Method: immunoSEQ multiplex PCR; TCRdb's copy keeps in-frame clones and lacks some. The sample lists more than 25,000 clones, almost 90% occurring once. Material for sequencing was peripheral blood. The receptors were gathered from a man in his 70s with acute or convalescent COVID-19. Each CDR3 is given with its conserved first and last residue. A D gene is named only where the DNA matches it firmly. Clone size is shown for a subset of rows, as once, few, many or a class of expanded clone.

>TRBD1|TRBJ2-3|.|TRBV27
CASSDRGITDTQYF
TGTGCCAGCAGCGACAGGGGGATCACAGATACGCAGTATTTT
>TRBD1|TRBJ2-2|.|TRBV5-4
CASSLQDRSTGELFF
TGTGCCAGCAGCTTGCAGGACAGGTCCACCGGGGAGCTGTTTTTT
>.|TRBJ1-2|once|TRBV5-1
CASSFGGLNYGYTF
TGCGCCAGCAGCTTCGGGGGGCTCAACTATGGCTACACCTTC
>TRBD1|TRBJ2-5|.|TRBV5-1
CASSLVPTGADPRETQYF
TGCGCCAGCAGCTTGGTCCCAACAGGGGCCGACCCCAGGGAGACCCAGTACTTC
>.|TRBJ2-1|.|TRBV9
CASSVDFSHNEQFF
TGTGCCAGCAGCGTAGATTTCAGTCATAATGAGCAGTTCTTC
>TRBD2|TRBJ2-1|.|TRBV3-1/TRBV3-2
CASSTLPSGRSDEQFF
TGTGCCAGCTCAACCCTTCCTAGCGGCCGGAGTGATGAGCAGTTCTTC
>.|TRBJ1-2|.|TRBV6-2/TRBV6-3
CASSYSLRADGYTF
TGTGCCAGCAGTTACTCGTTGCGGGCAGACGGCTACACCTTC
>TRBD2|TRBJ2-7|once|TRBV7-2
CASSLGLAEPYEQYF
TGTGCCAGCAGCTTGGGACTAGCGGAGCCTTACGAGCAGTACTTC
>TRBD1|TRBJ1-2|.|TRBV4-3
CASSQRGTVYGYTF
TGCGCCAGCAGCCAAAGAGGGACAGTCTATGGCTACACCTTC
>TRBD1|TRBJ1-4|.|TRBV28
CASRPPHRGEDEKLFF
TGTGCCAGCAGACCACCCCACAGGGGAGAGGATGAAAAACTGTTTTTT
>TRBD2|TRBJ2-1|.|TRBV5-1
CASSSSSGSSYNEQFF
TGCGCCAGCAGCTCCTCTAGCGGGAGCTCCTACAATGAGCAGTTCTTC
>TRBD2|TRBJ2-7|.|TRBV18
CASSPGTSGNEQYF
TGTGCCAGCTCACCAGGGACTAGCGGGAACGAGCAGTACTTC
>.|TRBJ1-5|.|TRBV7-9
CASSLSGDQPQHF
TGTGCCAGCAGCTTATCAGGGGATCAGCCCCAGCATTTT
>.|TRBJ1-4|.|TRBV12-3/TRBV12-4
CASTLIGEKLFF
TGTGCCAGCACCCTTATCGGTGAAAAACTGTTTTTT
>TRBD2|TRBJ2-2|.|TRBV18
CASSPTASGSAGELFF
TGTGCCAGCTCACCGACCGCTAGCGGGAGCGCCGGGGAGCTGTTTTTT
>.|TRBJ1-2|.|TRBV7-9
CASSRHNQGNYGYTF
TGTGCCAGCAGCCGACACAACCAGGGGAACTATGGCTACACCTTC
>TRBD1|TRBJ2-1|.|TRBV2
CASSVGIGTGQFF
TGTGCCAGCAGTGTGGGCATAGGGACAGGGCAGTTCTTC
>TRBD2|TRBJ2-3|.|TRBV18
CASSLGLAGAPDTQYF
TGTGCCAGCTCACTCGGACTAGCGGGAGCTCCAGATACGCAGTATTTT
>.|TRBJ2-6|.|TRBV28
CASSSRQALSGANVLTF
TGTGCCAGCAGTTCGAGACAGGCTCTCTCTGGTGCCAACGTCCTGACTTTC
>TRBD2|TRBJ2-7|.|TRBV28
CASNGGSPYEQYF
TGTGCCAGCAACGGCGGGAGCCCCTACGAGCAGTACTTC
>TRBD2|TRBJ2-1|.|TRBV6-2/TRBV6-3
CASSVSGRLRNEQFF
TGTGCCAGCAGTGTTAGCGGGAGACTAAGGAATGAGCAGTTCTTC
>TRBD2|TRBJ2-1|once|TRBV19
CASSITSGSKVFGEQFF
TGTGCCAGTAGTATAACTAGCGGGAGCAAAGTTTTTGGTGAGCAGTTCTTC
>.|TRBJ1-1|.|TRBV7-2
CASSLAQGSTEAFF
TGTGCCAGCAGCTTAGCGCAGGGAAGCACTGAAGCTTTCTTT
>.|TRBJ1-1|.|TRBV29-1
CSVDPESGAANTEAFF
TGCAGCGTTGATCCGGAGAGTGGGGCAGCGAACACTGAAGCTTTCTTT
>.|TRBJ2-5|.|TRBV5-1
CASSLRGSGETQYF
TGCGCCAGCAGCTTGAGGGGGTCCGGCGAGACCCAGTACTTC
>TRBD1|TRBJ2-7|few|TRBV28
CASSFRDRVSYEQYF
TGTGCCAGCAGTTTTCGGGACAGGGTCTCCTACGAGCAGTACTTC
>.|TRBJ2-3|.|TRBV18
CASSPEGQATLLDTQYF
TGTGCCAGCTCACCAGAGGGTCAAGCCACGCTGTTAGATACGCAGTATTTT
>.|TRBJ2-5|.|TRBV11-2
CASSLGASGWETQYF
TGTGCCAGCAGCTTAGGGGCCAGCGGTTGGGAGACCCAGTACTTC
>.|TRBJ1-1|.|TRBV2
CASRGPGVEAFF
TGTGCCAGCAGGGGCCCAGGGGTTGAAGCTTTCTTT
>.|TRBJ2-3|.|TRBV19
CASSIDSSTDTQYF
TGTGCCAGTAGTATAGACTCTAGCACAGATACGCAGTATTTT
>.|TRBJ1-6|medium-sized|TRBV18
CASSLDQGGNSPLHF
TGTGCCAGCTCCCTCGATCAGGGTGGTAATTCACCCCTCCACTTT
>TRBD1|TRBJ1-1|few|TRBV3-1/TRBV3-2
CASSQLDRENTEAFF
TGTGCCAGCAGCCAACTAGACAGGGAGAACACTGAAGCTTTCTTT
>TRBD1|TRBJ1-4|.|TRBV24-1
CATSDSGGTGTANEKLFF
TGTGCCACCAGTGATTCTGGTGGGACCGGGACAGCTAATGAAAAACTGTTTTTT
>TRBD2|TRBJ2-7|.|TRBV5-6
CASSLFSGSSYEQYF
TGTGCCAGCAGCTTGTTTAGCGGGAGCTCCTACGAGCAGTACTTC
>TRBD1|TRBJ1-1|.|TRBV2
CASSRETGVMGGTEAFF
TGTGCCAGCAGCAGAGAGACAGGGGTCATGGGGGGCACTGAAGCTTTCTTT
>TRBD2|TRBJ2-7|.|TRBV5-1
CASSQTTSGYEQYF
TGCGCCAGCAGCCAGACGACTAGCGGCTACGAGCAGTACTTC
>.|TRBJ2-5|.|TRBV18
CASTPGATGSSETQYF
TGTGCCAGCACACCTGGGGCAACAGGGAGTAGCGAGACCCAGTACTTC
>TRBD2|TRBJ2-2|.|TRBV27
CASSLSKGAGVVNTGELFF
TGTGCCAGCAGTTTATCAAAAGGAGCGGGAGTTGTAAACACCGGGGAGCTGTTTTTT
>.|TRBJ1-2|.|TRBV12-3/TRBV12-4
CASTLGLAGGYTF
TGTGCCAGCACCCTGGGACTGGCGGGAGGCTACACCTTC
>TRBD1|TRBJ2-6|.|TRBV5-1
CASGTGLTGANVLTF
TGCGCCAGCGGGACAGGGTTGACTGGGGCCAACGTCCTGACTTTC
>TRBD1|TRBJ2-5|.|TRBV12-3/TRBV12-4
CASSTDRVETQYF
TGTGCCAGCAGTACGGACAGGGTAGAGACCCAGTACTTC
>.|TRBJ2-2|.|TRBV5-5
CASSKGLSGELFF
TGTGCCAGCAGTAAAGGACTTTCCGGGGAGCTGTTTTTT
>.|TRBJ1-5|.|TRBV28
CASSFDSYNQPQHF
TGTGCCAGCAGTTTCGACAGCTACAATCAGCCCCAGCATTTT
>.|TRBJ2-7|.|TRBV5-4
CASSLYYEQYF
TGTGCCAGCAGCCTTTACTACGAGCAGTACTTC
>TRBD2|TRBJ2-7|.|TRBV7-2
CASSLSAGVAYEQYF
TGTGCCAGCAGCCTCTCTGCGGGAGTGGCCTACGAGCAGTACTTC
>TRBD1|TRBJ1-1|.|TRBV3-1/TRBV3-2
CASSIRQGSEAFF
TGTGCCAGCAGCATTAGACAGGGGAGTGAAGCTTTCTTT
>TRBD2|TRBJ2-7|.|TRBV6-2/TRBV6-3
CASSWTGLDNGEQYF
TGTGCCAGCAGTTGGACGGGACTAGATAATGGCGAGCAGTACTTC
>.|TRBJ1-1|.|TRBV5-4
CASSLEAGRDTEAFF
TGTGCCAGCAGCTTGGAGGCAGGGAGGGACACTGAAGCTTTCTTT
>TRBD2|TRBJ2-7|.|TRBV15
CATSREVIGTRREQYF
TGTGCCACCAGCAGAGAGGTTATTGGGACTAGGAGGGAGCAGTACTTC
>TRBD1|TRBJ1-4|.|TRBV10-3
CAITGLGTAATNEKLFF
TGTGCCATCACCGGGCTCGGGACAGCCGCAACTAATGAAAAACTGTTTTTT